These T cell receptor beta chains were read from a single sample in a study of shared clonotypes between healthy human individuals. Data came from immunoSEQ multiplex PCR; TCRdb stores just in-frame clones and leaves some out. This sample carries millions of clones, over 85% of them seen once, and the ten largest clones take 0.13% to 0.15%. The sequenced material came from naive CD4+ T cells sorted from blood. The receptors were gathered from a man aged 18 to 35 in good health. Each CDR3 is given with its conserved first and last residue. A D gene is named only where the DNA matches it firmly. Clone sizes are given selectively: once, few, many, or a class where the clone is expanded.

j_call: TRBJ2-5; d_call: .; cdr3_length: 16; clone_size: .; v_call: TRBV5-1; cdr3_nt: TGCGCCAGCAGCTTGTCTGGACTACCCTCCGGAGAGACCCAGTACTTC; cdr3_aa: CASSLSGLPSGETQYF
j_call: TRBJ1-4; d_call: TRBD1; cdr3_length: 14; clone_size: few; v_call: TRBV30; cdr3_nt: TGTGCCTGGAGCCGGGACAGGGGTAATGAAAAACTGTTTTTT; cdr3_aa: CAWSRDRGNEKLFF
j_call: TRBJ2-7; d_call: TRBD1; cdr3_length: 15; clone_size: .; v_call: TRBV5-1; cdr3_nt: TGCGCCAGCAGCTTGGAAGGGACAGGGGATTACGAGCAGTACTTC; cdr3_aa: CASSLEGTGDYEQYF
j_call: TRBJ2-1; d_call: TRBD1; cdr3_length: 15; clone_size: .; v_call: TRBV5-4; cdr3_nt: TGTGCCAGCAGCTTGGGACAGGGGGCCTACAATGAGCAGTTCTTC; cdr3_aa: CASSLGQGAYNEQFF
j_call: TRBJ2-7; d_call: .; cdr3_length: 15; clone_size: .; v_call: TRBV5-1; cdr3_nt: TGCGCCAGCAGCTTGGAAGGGGACTTCACCTACGAGCAGTACTTC; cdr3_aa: CASSLEGDFTYEQYF
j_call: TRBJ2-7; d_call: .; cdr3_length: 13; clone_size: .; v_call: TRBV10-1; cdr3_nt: TGCGCCAGCAGTGAGTCAGGCACCTACGAGCAGTACTTC; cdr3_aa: CASSESGTYEQYF
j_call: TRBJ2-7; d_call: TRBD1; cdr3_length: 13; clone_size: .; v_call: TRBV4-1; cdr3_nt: TGCGCCAGCAGCCGAGACAGGGCCTACGAGCAGTACTTC; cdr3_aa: CASSRDRAYEQYF
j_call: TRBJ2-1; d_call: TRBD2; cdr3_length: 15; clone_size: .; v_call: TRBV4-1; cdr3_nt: TGCGCCAGCAGCCAAGTATCTAGCGGGAGTTCCCCTTGGTTCTTC; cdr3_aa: CASSQVSSGSSPWFF
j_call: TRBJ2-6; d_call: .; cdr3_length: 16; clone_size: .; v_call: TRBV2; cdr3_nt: TGTGCCAGCAGTGATAGCACGATCTCTGGGGCCAACGTCCTGACTTTC; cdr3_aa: CASSDSTISGANVLTF
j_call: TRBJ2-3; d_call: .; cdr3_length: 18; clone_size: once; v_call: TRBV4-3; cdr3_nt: TGCGCCAGCAGCCAAGCCGACGGAACTCAATACTTCACAGATACGCAGTATTTT; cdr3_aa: CASSQADGTQYFTDTQYF
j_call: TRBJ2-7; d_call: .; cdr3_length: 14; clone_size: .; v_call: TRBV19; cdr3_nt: TGTGCCAGTAGTATAAAAGGAGACAGCTACGAGCAGTACTTC; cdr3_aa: CASSIKGDSYEQYF
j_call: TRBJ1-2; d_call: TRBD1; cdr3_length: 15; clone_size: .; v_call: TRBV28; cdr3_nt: TGTGCCAGCAGACCCTCGACAGGGGACGGCTCCGGCTACACCTTC; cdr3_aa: CASRPSTGDGSGYTF
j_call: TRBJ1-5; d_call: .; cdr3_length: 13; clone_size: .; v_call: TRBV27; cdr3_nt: TGTGCCAGCAGTAGCACCGGGTCCCAGCCCCAGCATTTT; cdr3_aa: CASSSTGSQPQHF
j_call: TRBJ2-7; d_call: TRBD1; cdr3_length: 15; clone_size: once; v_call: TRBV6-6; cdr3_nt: TGTGCCAGCAGTACGGACTTACAGGGGACCTACGAGCAGTACTTC; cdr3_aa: CASSTDLQGTYEQYF
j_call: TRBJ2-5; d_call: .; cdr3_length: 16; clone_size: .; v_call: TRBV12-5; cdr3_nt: TGTGCTAGTGGTTTGGTTTTCCCAGGTCGAAGGGAGACCCAGTACTTC; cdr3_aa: CASGLVFPGRRETQYF
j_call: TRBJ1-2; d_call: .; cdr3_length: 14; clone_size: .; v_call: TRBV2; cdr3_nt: TGTGCCACCTCAAGGGACACTGCTAACTATGGCTACACCTTC; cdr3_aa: CATSRDTANYGYTF
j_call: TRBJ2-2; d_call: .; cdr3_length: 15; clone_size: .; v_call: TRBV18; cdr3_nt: TGTGCCAGCTCACACCGGGACGGGAGATCCGGGGAGCTGTTTTTT; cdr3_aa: CASSHRDGRSGELFF
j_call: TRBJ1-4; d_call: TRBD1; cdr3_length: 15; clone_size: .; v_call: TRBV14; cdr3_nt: TGTGCCAGCAGCCAGGCGGACAGGGGTAATGAAAAACTGTTTTTT; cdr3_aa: CASSQADRGNEKLFF
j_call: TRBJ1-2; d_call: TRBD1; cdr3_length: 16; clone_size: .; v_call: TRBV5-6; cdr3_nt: TGTGCCAGCAGCTTGGGACAGGGGGCCGCGGGAGGCGGCTACACCTTC; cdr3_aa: CASSLGQGAAGGGYTF
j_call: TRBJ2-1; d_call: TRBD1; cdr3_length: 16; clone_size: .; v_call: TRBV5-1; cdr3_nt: TGCGCCAGCAGCTGGGGACGACAGGGCGCCCACAATGAGCAGTTCTTC; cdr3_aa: CASSWGRQGAHNEQFF
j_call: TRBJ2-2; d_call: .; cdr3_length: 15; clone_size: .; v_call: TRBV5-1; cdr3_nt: TGCGCCAGCAGCACCTTGACGGAGGGGGGCGGGGAGCTGTTTTTT; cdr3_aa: CASSTLTEGGGELFF
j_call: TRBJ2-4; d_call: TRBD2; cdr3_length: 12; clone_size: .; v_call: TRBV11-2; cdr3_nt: TGTGCCAGCAGCCCCCGGGGGGACATTCAGTACTTC; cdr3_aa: CASSPRGDIQYF
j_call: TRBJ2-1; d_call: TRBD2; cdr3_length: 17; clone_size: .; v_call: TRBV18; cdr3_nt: TGTGCCAGCTCACCACCGGCTAGCGGGGGCACATACAATGAGCAGTTCTTC; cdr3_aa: CASSPPASGGTYNEQFF
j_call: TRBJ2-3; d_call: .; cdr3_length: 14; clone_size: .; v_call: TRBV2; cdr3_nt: TGTGCCAGCAGGCGGGGGCCAACCACAGATACGCAGTATTTT; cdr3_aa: CASRRGPTTDTQYF
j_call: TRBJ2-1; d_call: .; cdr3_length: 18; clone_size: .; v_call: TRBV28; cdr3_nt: TGTGCCAGCATCCTCAGCCGCAGGAGCTTACCCTCCTACAATGAGCAGTTCTTC; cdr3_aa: CASILSRRSLPSYNEQFF
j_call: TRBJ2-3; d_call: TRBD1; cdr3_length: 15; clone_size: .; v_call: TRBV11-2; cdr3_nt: TGTGCCAGCAGGGGACAGGGGGGCGGCACAGATACGCAGTATTTT; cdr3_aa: CASRGQGGGTDTQYF
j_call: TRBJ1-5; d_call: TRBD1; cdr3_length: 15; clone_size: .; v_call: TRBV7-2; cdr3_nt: TGTGCCAGCAGCTTAGTAGAGGGGGCTGGGCAGCCCCAGCATTTT; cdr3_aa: CASSLVEGAGQPQHF
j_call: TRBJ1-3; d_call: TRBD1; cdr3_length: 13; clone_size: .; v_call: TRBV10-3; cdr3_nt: TGTGCCATCAGCATGACAGGGTTTGACACCATATATTTT; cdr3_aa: CAISMTGFDTIYF
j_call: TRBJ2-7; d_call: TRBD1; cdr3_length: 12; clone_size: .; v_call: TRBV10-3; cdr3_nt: TGTGCCATCAGCGGACAGGGTTACGAGCAGTACTTC; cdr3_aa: CAISGQGYEQYF
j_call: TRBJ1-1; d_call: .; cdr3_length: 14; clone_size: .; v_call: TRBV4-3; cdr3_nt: TGCGCCAGCAGCCAGGAGCCCCTAGGCACTGAAGCTTTCTTT; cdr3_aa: CASSQEPLGTEAFF
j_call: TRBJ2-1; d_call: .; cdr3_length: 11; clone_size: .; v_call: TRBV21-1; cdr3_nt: TGTGCCAGCAGCAAAAGGGACGAGCAGTTCTTC; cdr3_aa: CASSKRDEQFF
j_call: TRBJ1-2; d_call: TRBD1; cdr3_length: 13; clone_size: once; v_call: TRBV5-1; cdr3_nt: TGCGCCAGCAGCTTGGAGGGGGCGGATGGCTACACTTTC; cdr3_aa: CASSLEGADGYTF
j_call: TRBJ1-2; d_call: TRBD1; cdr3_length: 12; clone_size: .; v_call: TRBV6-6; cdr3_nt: TGTGCCAGCAGTCGTACAGGGGATGGCTACACCTTC; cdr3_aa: CASSRTGDGYTF
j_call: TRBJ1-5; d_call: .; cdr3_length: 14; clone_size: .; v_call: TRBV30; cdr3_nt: TGTGCCTGGACCCGAGGCGGTAGCAATCAGCCCCAGCATTTT; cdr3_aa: CAWTRGGSNQPQHF
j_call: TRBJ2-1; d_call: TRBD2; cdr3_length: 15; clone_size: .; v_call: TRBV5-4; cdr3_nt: TGTGCCAGCAGCCATCCGGGACTAGCGACTAATGAGCAGTTCTTC; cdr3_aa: CASSHPGLATNEQFF
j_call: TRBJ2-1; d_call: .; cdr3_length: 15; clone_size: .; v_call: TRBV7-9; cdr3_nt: TGTGCCAGCAGCTTATCGGGGCTGTTGTACAATGAGCAGTTCTTC; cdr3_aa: CASSLSGLLYNEQFF
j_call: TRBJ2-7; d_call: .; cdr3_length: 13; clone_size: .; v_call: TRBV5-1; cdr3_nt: TGCGCCAGCAGCCAGAGCCTCTCCTACGAGCAGTACTTC; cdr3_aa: CASSQSLSYEQYF
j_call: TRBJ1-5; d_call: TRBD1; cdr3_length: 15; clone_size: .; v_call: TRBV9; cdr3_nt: TGTGCCAGCAGCGTAGGGGGACAGGGAGGTCAGCCCCAGCATTTT; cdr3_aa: CASSVGGQGGQPQHF
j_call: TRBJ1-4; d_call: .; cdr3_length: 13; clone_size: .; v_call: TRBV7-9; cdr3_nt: TGTGCCAGCAGCTTAGGGCCTAGCACAGCGCTGTTTTTT; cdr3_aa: CASSLGPSTALFF
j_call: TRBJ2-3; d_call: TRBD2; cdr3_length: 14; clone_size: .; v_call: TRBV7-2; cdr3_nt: TGTGCCAGCAGCCCCGGACTAGCCGCAGATACGCAGTATTTT; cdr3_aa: CASSPGLAADTQYF
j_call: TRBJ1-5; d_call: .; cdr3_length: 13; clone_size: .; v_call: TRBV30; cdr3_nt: TGTGCCTGGTGTCAGGGAGTCAATCAGCCCCAGCATTTT; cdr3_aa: CAWCQGVNQPQHF
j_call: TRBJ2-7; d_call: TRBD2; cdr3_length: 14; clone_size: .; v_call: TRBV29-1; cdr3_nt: TGCAGCGTCGAAGATACTAGCGGGAGACGCGAGCAGTACTTC; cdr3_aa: CSVEDTSGRREQYF
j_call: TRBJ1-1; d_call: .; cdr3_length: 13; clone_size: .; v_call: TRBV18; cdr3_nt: TGTGCCAGCTCACCAATAAAGGCAGGGTGGGCTTTCTTT; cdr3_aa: CASSPIKAGWAFF
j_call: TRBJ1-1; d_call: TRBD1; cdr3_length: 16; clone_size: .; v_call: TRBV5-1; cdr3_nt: TGCGCCAGCAGCTTGTTAACAGGGGGCCTTCGGACTGAAGCTTTCTTT; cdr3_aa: CASSLLTGGLRTEAFF
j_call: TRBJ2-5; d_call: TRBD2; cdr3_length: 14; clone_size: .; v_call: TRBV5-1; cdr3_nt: TGCGCCAGCAGCCTTCGGAGCGGGGCAGAGACCCAGTACTTC; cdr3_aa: CASSLRSGAETQYF
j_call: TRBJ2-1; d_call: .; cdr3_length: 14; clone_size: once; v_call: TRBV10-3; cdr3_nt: TGTGCCATCAGTGAGTCCGCAGGGGGGAATGAGCAGTTCTTC; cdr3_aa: CAISESAGGNEQFF
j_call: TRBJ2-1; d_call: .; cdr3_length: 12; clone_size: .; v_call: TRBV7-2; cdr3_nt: TGTGCCAGCAGCTTGACCGGGAATGAGCAGTTCTTC; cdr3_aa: CASSLTGNEQFF
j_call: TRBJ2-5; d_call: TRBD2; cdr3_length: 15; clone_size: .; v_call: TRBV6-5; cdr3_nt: TGTGCCAGCAGCCCAGGACTAGCAGTCACAGGGACCCAGTACTTC; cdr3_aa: CASSPGLAVTGTQYF
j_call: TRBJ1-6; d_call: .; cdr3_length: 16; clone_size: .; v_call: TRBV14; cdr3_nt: TGTGCCAGCAGCCAAGTATCAGGCTCCTATAATTCACCCCTCCACTTT; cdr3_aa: CASSQVSGSYNSPLHF
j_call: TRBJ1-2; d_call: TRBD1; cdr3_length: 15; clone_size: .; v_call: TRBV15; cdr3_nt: TGTGCCACCAGCGACCGACTCGGGACAGAGGCTGGCTACACCTTC; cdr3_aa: CATSDRLGTEAGYTF
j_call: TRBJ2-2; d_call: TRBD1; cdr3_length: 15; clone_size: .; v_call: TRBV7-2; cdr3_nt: TGTGCCACACACGGACAGGGCGTTTTCAGCGGGGAGCTGTTTTTT; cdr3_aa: CATHGQGVFSGELFF
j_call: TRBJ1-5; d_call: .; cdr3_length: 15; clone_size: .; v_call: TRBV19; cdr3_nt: TGTGCCACCCGGACAGATTTTAAATCGAATCAGCCCCAGCATTTT; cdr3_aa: CATRTDFKSNQPQHF
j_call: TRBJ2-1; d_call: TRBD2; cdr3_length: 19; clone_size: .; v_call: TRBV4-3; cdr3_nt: TGCGCCAGCAGCCAAGATTGGTGGGCTAGCGGGAGGGTCTACAATGAGCAGTTCTTC; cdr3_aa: CASSQDWWASGRVYNEQFF
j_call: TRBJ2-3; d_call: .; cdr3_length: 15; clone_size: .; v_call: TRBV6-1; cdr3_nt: TGTGCCAGCAGTGGTCAGGGATGGGGCACAGATACGCAGTATTTT; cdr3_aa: CASSGQGWGTDTQYF
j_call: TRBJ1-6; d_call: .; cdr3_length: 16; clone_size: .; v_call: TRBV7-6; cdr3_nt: TGTGCCAGCAGCTTAGAGGGGGGGGTCGGGGCTTCACCCCTCCACTTT; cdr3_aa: CASSLEGGVGASPLHF
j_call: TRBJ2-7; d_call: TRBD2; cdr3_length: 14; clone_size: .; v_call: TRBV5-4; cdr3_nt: TGTGCCAGCAGCTCCGAGCGGGGAACCTACGAGCAGTACTTC; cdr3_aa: CASSSERGTYEQYF
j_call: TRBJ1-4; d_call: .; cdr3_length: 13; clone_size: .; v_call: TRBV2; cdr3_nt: TGTGCCAGCAGGTGGGAGTTAAATGAAAAACTGTTTTTT; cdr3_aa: CASRWELNEKLFF
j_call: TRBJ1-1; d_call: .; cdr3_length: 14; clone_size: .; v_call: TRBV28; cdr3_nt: TGTGCCAGCAGTTCGCGACTTGGAAGAACTGAAGCTTTCTTT; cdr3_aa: CASSSRLGRTEAFF
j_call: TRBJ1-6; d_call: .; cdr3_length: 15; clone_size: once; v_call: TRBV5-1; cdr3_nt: TGCGCCAGCAGCAACAGACAGGCCCAATTTTCACCCCTCCACTTT; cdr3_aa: CASSNRQAQFSPLHF